This T cell receptor beta chain was captured by sequencing in a study of long-term antiretroviral therapy in people with HIV. Study observations and caveats: Information pertaining to ART adherence, viral resistance or therapeutic modifications was not obtained.

With survey level as its setting, the immunoSEQ assay was v3.0. Using immunoSEQ multiplex PCR, the repertoire was profiled, and TCRdb retains in-frame clones only, with some absent. The sample has tens of thousands of clones, nearly 95% seen once; the top ten hold 6.5% to 10%. Treatment of all HIV participants took place in the United States. Points on this clone: Its antigen is as yet unknown.

Losses at the gene ends were 2 bases for V and 4 bases for J; bases not matched to a gene: 11. The length of the CDR3 is 17 residues. In germline, CDR1 is SGHTA, CDR2 FQGNSA. The specimen was unsorted PBMCs, collected roughly 6 years after starting antiretroviral therapy. This sequence joins TRBV7-2 and TRBJ2-1, with 7 bases fitting TRBD2. The clonotype was recovered from a man aged 25 to 40 with HIV. CDR3 sequence: CASSLSTRGLRYNEQFF. CDR3 nucleotides: TGTGCCAGCAGCTTATCAACCCGGGGACTACGATACAATGAGCAGTTCTTC.